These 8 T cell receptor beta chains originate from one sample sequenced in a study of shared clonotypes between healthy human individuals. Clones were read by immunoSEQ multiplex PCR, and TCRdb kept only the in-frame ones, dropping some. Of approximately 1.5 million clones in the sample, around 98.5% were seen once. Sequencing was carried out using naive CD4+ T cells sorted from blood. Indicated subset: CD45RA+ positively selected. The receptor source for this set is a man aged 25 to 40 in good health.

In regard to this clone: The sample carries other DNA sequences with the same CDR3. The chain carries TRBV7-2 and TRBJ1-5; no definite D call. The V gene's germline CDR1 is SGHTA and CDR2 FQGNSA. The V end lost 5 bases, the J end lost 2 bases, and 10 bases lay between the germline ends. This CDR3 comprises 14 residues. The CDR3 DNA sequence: TGTGCCAGCAGCCTCGGGGATGGCAATCAGCCCCAGCATTTT. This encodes CASSLGDGNQPQHF.

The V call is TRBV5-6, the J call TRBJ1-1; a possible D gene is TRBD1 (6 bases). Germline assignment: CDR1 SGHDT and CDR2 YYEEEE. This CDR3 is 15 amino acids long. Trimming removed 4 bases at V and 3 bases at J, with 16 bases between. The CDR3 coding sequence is TGTGCCAGCAGCCCGGTGGGGAGGGGGGACACTGAAGCTTTCTTT. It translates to CASSPVGRGDTEAFF.

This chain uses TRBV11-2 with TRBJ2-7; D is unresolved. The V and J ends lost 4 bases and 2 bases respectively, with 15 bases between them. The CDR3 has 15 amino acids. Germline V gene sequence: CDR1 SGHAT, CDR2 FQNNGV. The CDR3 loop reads CASSSSRHKPYEQYF. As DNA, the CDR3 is TGTGCCAGCAGCTCTTCCCGCCACAAACCCTACGAGCAGTACTTC.

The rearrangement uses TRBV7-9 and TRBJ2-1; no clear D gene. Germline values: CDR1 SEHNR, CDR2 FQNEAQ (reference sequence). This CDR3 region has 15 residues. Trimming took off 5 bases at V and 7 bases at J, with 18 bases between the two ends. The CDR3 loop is CASSRDLLGVNEQFF. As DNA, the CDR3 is TGTGCCAGCAGCCGCGATTTATTAGGAGTTAATGAGCAGTTCTTC. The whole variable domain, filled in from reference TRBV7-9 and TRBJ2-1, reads DTGVSQNPRHKITKRGQNVTFRCDPISEHNRLYWYRQTLGQGPEFLTYFQNEAQLEKSRLLSDRFSAERPKGSFSTLEIQRTEQGDSAMYLCASSRDLLGVNEQFFGPGTRLTVL.

The CDR3 spells CASSLGLRKDTDTQYF. In DNA, the CDR3 is TGTGCCAGCAGCTTGGGACTGCGAAAAGACACAGATACGCAGTATTTT. The chain carries TRBV5-4 and TRBJ2-3, with unresolved D. Trimming left V 0 bases short and J 2 bases short, with 13 bases between. CDR3 length: 16 residues. Per germline, CDR1 SGHNT and CDR2 YYREEE (reference sequence).

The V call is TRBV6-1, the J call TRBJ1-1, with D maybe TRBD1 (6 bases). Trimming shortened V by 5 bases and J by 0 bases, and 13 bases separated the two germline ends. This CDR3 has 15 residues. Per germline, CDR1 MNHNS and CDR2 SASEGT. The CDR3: CASSLRTDMNTEAFF. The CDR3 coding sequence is TGTGCCAGCAGTCTACGGACAGATATGAACACTGAAGCTTTCTTT.

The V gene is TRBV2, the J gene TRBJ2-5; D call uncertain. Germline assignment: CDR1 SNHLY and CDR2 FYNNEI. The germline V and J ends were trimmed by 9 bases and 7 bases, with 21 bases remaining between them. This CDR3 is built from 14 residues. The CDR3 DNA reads TGTGCCAGTCTTCGGGCCTCCAACCTGGGGACCCAGTACTTC. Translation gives CASLRASNLGTQYF. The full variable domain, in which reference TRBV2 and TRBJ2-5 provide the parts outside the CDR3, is EPEVTQTPSHQVTQMGQEVILRCVPISNHLYFYWYRQILGQKVEFLVSFYNNEISEKSEIFDDQFSVERPDGSNFTLKIRSTKLEDSAMYFCASLRASNLGTQYFGPGTRLLVL.

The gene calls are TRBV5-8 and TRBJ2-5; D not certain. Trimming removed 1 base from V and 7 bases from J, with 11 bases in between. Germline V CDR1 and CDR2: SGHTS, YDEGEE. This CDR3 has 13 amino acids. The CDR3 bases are TGTGCCAGCAGCTTGTCAAGTTTTCTGACCCAGTACTTC. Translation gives CASSLSSFLTQYF.